This TCR beta chain was identified during a study of blood T cell repertoires in COVID-19. In the study overall: COVID-19 samples from acute and convalescent phases originated in the United States, Italy and Spain. T cells, B-cell-depleted T cells, or PBMCs supplied cDNA or gDNA.

Per the original data handling: From reference gene primer amplification, estimates of nucleated cell counts were derived. Using immunoSEQ multiplex PCR, the repertoire was profiled, and TCRdb retains in-frame clones only, with some absent. Clone size and the V and J calls come from that table; the DNA yielded D and trimming. The sample gives tens of thousands of clones, roughly 90% of which show up once; 2.5% to 3.5% is in the top ten. This clone turned up a few times. The CDR3 totals 15 residues. CDR1 KGHSH and CDR2 LQKENI come from the germline V gene. V lost 6 bases and J 2 bases, leaving 16 bases between the germline ends.

Sequencing used peripheral blood. This chain joins TRBV18 and TRBJ1-1; a weak D match, TRBD1 (6 bases). The clonotype comes from a man between 50 and 59 years old with acute or convalescent COVID-19. CDR3 DNA: TGTGCCAGCTCCTCCGGGGGGGCTGCTAACACTGAAGCTTTCTTT. It codes for CASSSGGAANTEAFF.